Sequencing of this T cell receptor (beta chain) was carried out in a study of shared clonotypes between healthy human individuals. For the study at large: Every donor yielded three CD4 naive, three CD4 memory, two CD8 naive and one CD8 memory plate.

Only in-frame clones appear in the TCRdb table, and some are missing; sequencing was by immunoSEQ multiplex PCR. The sample has hundreds of thousands of clones; around three quarters are singletons. Study-wide results and limits: The generation probabilities recorded for non-shared clonotypes fell below those of clonotypes shared by all four donors.

This clone has only a few counts. The antigen is unknown. CDR3 length equals 16 residues. V lost 2 bases, J lost 4 bases, and 17 bases lay in between. CDR1 is SGHTA, CDR2 FQGTGA, per germline. The specimen sequenced was memory CD4+ T cells sorted from blood. Subset described: CD45RA-negative fraction. This TCR came from a woman between 25 and 40 years old in good health. The chain couples TRBV7-3 to TRBJ2-5, with D perhaps matching TRBD2 (6 bases). As DNA, the CDR3 is TGTGCCAGCAGCTTACGGAGCGGGTCGGCCATAGAGACCCAGTACTTC. Protein: CASSLRSGSAIETQYF.